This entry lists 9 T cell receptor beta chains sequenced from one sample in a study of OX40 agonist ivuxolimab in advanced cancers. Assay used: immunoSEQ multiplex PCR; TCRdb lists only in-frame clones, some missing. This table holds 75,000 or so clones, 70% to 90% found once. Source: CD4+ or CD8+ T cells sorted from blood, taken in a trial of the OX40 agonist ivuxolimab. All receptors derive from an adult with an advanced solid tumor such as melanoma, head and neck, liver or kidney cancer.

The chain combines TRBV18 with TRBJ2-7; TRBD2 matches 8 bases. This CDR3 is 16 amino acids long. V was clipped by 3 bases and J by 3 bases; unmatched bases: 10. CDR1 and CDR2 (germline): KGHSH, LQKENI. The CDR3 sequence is CASSPSSGSNGYEQYF. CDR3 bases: TGTGCCAGCTCACCGTCGAGCGGGAGTAACGGCTACGAGCAGTACTTC. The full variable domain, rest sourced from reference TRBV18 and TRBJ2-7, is NAGVMQNPRHLVRRRGQEARLRCSPMKGHSHVYWYRQLPEEGLKFMVYLQKENIIDESGMPKERFSAEFPKEGPSILRIQQVVRGDSAAYFCASSPSSGSNGYEQYFGPGTRLTVT.

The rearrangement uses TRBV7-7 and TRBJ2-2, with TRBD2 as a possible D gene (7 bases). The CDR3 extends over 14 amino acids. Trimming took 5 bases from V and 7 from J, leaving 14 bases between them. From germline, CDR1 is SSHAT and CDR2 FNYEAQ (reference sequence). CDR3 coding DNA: TGTGCCAGCAGCCGCGAAGGGGGGGACGGGGAGCTGTTTTTT. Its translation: CASSREGGDGELFF.

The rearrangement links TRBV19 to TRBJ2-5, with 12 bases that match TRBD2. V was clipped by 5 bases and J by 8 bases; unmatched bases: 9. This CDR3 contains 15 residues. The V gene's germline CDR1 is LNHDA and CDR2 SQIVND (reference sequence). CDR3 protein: CASSYTSGRPHTQYF. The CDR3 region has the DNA TGTGCCAGTAGTTATACTAGCGGGAGGCCGCATACCCAGTACTTC.

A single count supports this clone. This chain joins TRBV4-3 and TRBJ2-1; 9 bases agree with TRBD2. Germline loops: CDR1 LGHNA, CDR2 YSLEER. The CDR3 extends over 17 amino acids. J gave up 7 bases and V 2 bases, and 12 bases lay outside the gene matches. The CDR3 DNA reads TGCGCCAGCAGCCAACACCCCCAGGCTAGCGGGGCGAATGAGCAGTTCTTC. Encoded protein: CASSQHPQASGANEQFF.

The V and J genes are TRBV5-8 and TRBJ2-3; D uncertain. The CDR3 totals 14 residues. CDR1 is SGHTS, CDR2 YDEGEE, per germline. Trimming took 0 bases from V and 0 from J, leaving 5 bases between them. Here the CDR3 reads CASSLVSSTDTQYF. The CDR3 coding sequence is TGTGCCAGCAGCTTGGTCAGTAGCACAGATACGCAGTATTTT.

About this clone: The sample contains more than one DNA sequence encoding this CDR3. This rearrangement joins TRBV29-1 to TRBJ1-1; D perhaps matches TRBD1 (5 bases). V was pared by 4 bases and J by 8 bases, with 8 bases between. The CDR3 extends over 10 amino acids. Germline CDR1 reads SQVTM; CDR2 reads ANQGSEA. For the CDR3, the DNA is TGCAGCGTTGTGACAGCAGAAGCTTTCTTT. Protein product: CSVVTAEAFF.

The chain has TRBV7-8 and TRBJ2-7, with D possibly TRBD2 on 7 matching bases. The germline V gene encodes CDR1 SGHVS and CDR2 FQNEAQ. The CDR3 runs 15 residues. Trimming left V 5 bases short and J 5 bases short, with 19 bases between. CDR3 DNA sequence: TGTGCCAGCAGCACTTCGGGGGGCCCGTATCACGAGCAGTACTTC. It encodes CASSTSGGPYHEQYF. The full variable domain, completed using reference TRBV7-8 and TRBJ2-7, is GAGVSQSPRYKVAKRGQDVALRCDPISGHVSLFWYQQALGQGPEFLTYFQNEAQLDKSGLPSDRFFAERPEGSVSTLKIQRTQQEDSAVYLCASSTSGGPYHEQYFGPGTRLTVT.

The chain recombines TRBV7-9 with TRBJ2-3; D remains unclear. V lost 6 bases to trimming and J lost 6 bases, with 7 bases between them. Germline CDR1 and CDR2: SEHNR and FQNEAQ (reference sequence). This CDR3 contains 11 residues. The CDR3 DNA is TGTGCCAGCAGGCTGAGGGATACGCAGTATTTT. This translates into CASRLRDTQYF.

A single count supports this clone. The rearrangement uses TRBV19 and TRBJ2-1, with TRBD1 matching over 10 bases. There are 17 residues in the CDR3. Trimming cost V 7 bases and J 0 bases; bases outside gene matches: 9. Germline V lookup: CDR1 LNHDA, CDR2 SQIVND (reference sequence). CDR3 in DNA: TGTGCCAGTACCCCGACAGGGGGCCTTAGCTCCTACAATGAGCAGTTCTTC. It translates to CASTPTGGLSSYNEQFF.